A single sample is the source of the 14 T cell receptor beta chains below, sequenced in a study of OX40 agonist ivuxolimab in advanced cancers. Profiling relied on immunoSEQ multiplex PCR, and the TCRdb table lists in-frame clones only, not all of them. The profile covers 45,000 or so clones, with more than 75% appearing a single time and approximately 10% taken by the ten largest. The sequencing here drew on CD4+ or CD8+ T cells sorted from blood, taken in a trial of the OX40 agonist ivuxolimab. The receptors stem from an adult with an advanced solid tumor such as melanoma, head and neck, liver or kidney cancer.

The CDR3 spells CASSSERDSGAFF. For the CDR3, the DNA is TGTGCCAGCAGCTCCGAACGGGACTCTGGAGCTTTCTTT. The gene calls are TRBV7-9 and TRBJ1-1; TRBD1 might be the D (5 bases). This CDR3 spans 13 amino acids. Trimming stripped 4 bases from V and 10 bases from J, with 16 bases between. CDR1 is SEHNR, CDR2 FQNEAQ, per germline (reference sequence).

The chain uses TRBV6-4 and TRBJ2-2, with D uncertain. Germline V gene sequence: CDR1 MRHNA, CDR2 SNTAGT. The CDR3 has 14 amino acids. V shed 4 bases and J shed 3 bases, with 9 bases lying between them. The CDR3 spells CASSAGPYTGELFF. In nucleotides, the CDR3 is TGTGCCAGCAGTGCCGGACCTTACACCGGGGAGCTGTTTTTT.

The chain is built from TRBV11-2 and TRBJ2-7; no clear D gene. This CDR3 is 12 amino acids long. Deletions cut 4 bases from V and 3 bases from J, with 7 bases between. In germline, CDR1 is SGHAT, CDR2 FQNNGV. The CDR3 nucleotides read TGTGCCAGCAGCTCTGGGATCTACGAGCAGTACTTC. This gives the protein CASSSGIYEQYF. Combining the CDR3 with reference TRBV11-2 and TRBJ2-7 gives the whole variable domain EAGVAQSPRYKIIEKRQSVAFWCNPISGHATLYWYQQILGQGPKLLIQFQNNGVVDDSQLPKDRFSAERLKGVDSTLKIQPAKLEDSAVYLCASSSGIYEQYFGPGTRLTVT.

The gene calls are TRBV28 and TRBJ2-1, with 10 bases matching TRBD2. The CDR3 runs 14 residues. Trimming at V came to 10 bases and at J to 4 bases, leaving 7 bases not matched to a gene. Per the germline V gene, CDR1 is MDHEN and CDR2 is SYDVKM. For the CDR3, the DNA is TGTGCCACATTACCGGGACTAGCGTACAATGAGCAGTTCTTC. Translation: CATLPGLAYNEQFF.

In this sample, this clone turned up a few times. Other DNA variants within this sample encode the same CDR3. The CDR3 sequence: CASSLNWNSNTEAFF. The CDR3 nucleotides read TGTGCCAGCAGCTTAAATTGGAACTCGAACACTGAAGCTTTCTTT. This chain connects TRBV7-2 to TRBJ1-1; D remains ambiguous. Germline CDR1 and CDR2: SGHTA and FQGNSA. CDR3 size: 15 residues. Deletions cut 2 bases from V and 1 base from J, with 11 bases between.

CDR3 residues: CASSLSTPPPFTGELFF. DNA of the CDR3: TGTGCCAGCAGTTTATCAACACCCCCTCCGTTCACCGGGGAGCTGTTTTTT. The rearrangement joins TRBV27 to TRBJ2-2, with unresolved D. The V gene's germline CDR1 is MNHEY and CDR2 SMNVEV (reference sequence). Deletions cut 0 bases from V and 4 bases from J, with 15 bases between. The CDR3 spans 17 residues.

The genes are TRBV15 and TRBJ2-3; 7 bases align to TRBD2. This CDR3 is built from 15 residues. The V and J ends lost 3 bases and 2 bases, in that order; junction bases with no gene match: 5. Germline loops: CDR1 LNHNV, CDR2 YYDKDF (reference sequence). In nucleotides, the CDR3 is TGTGCCACCAGCAGCCGGGACTACTACACAGATACGCAGTATTTT. Its protein product is CATSSRDYYTDTQYF.

The genes are TRBV7-2 and TRBJ2-7; 8 nucleotides line up with TRBD2. V shed 4 bases, J shed 0 bases, and the junction held 11 bases outside the gene matches. The CDR3 totals 17 residues. CDR1 is SGHTA, CDR2 FQGNSA, per germline. The CDR3: CASSSILGLDFSYEQYF. The CDR3 DNA follows: TGTGCCAGCAGCTCGATCTTGGGACTAGACTTCTCCTACGAGCAGTACTTC. Full variable domain (rest looked up from reference TRBV7-2 and TRBJ2-7): GAGVSQSPSNKVTEKGKDVELRCDPISGHTALYWYRQSLGQGLEFLIYFQGNSAPDKSGLPSDRFSAERTGGSVSTLTIQRTQQEDSAVYLCASSSILGLDFSYEQYFGPGTRLTVT.

The chain carries TRBV9 and TRBJ2-7; 8 nucleotides align to TRBD2. Germline V CDR1 and CDR2: SGDLS, YYNGEE. The CDR3 length is 15 residues. The V segment lost 4 bases and the J segment 3 bases; nucleotides outside the gene matches: 9. The CDR3 region is CASSSTGTSYYEQYF. The CDR3 DNA reads TGTGCCAGCAGCTCAACCGGGACTAGTTACTACGAGCAGTACTTC.

This chain connects TRBV6-5 to TRBJ2-3; no reliable D call. V shed 0 bases and J shed 9 bases, with 13 bases lying between them. The germline V gene encodes CDR1 MNHEY and CDR2 SVGAGI. The CDR3 has 14 residues. The DNA for the CDR3 is TGTGCCAGCAGTTACTCGTCGACTCCAAGAACGCAGTATTTT. Translated: CASSYSSTPRTQYF.

This clone was counted once. V and J are TRBV4-2 and TRBJ2-7; 9 bases map to TRBD2. V gave up 2 bases and J gave up 3 bases; unmatched junction bases: 5. CDR3 length equals 15 residues. Looked up from germline, CDR1 is LGHNA and CDR2 is YNFKEQ. This CDR3 is CASSQLSGGLYEQYF. The CDR3 DNA sequence: TGTGCCAGCAGCCAACTCAGCGGGGGGCTCTACGAGCAGTACTTC.

The chain couples TRBV5-8 to TRBJ2-1, with 11 bases identical to TRBD1. Germline V gene data show CDR1 as SGHTS and CDR2 as YDEGEE. The trim removed 5 bases at V and 3 bases at J, leaving 4 bases unmatched. This CDR3 is built from 15 residues. The CDR3 loop reads CASSSGTGGYNEQFF. CDR3 nucleotides: TGTGCCAGCAGTTCCGGGACAGGGGGCTACAATGAGCAGTTCTTC.

This rearrangement joins TRBV5-4 to TRBJ1-3, with a weak D call TRBD1 (6 bases). The germline V and J ends were trimmed by 4 bases and 4 bases, with 9 bases remaining between them. Germline CDR1 reads SGHNT; CDR2 reads YYREEE (reference sequence). This CDR3 is 13 amino acids long. Written as DNA, the CDR3 is TGTGCCAGCAGCGGGGGGCTCGGAAACACCATATATTTT. Encoded protein: CASSGGLGNTIYF.

The V and J genes are TRBV7-6 and TRBJ1-6; D is undetermined. The CDR3 has 18 residues. Germline V gene sequence: CDR1 SGHVS, CDR2 FNYEAQ. V was shortened by 0 bases and J by 0 bases, with 12 bases between the two germline ends. The CDR3 DNA sequence: TGTGCCAGCAGCTTAGCCGGCGCCCATAGCTCCTATAATTCACCCCTCCACTTT. Translated, it gives CASSLAGAHSSYNSPLHF. The full variable domain, in which reference TRBV7-6 and TRBJ1-6 provide the parts outside the CDR3, is GAGVSQSPRYKVTKRGQDVALRCDPISGHVSLYWYRQALGQGPEFLTYFNYEAQQDKSGLPNDRFSAERPEGSISTLTIQRTEQRDSAMYRCASSLAGAHSSYNSPLHFGNGTRLTVT.